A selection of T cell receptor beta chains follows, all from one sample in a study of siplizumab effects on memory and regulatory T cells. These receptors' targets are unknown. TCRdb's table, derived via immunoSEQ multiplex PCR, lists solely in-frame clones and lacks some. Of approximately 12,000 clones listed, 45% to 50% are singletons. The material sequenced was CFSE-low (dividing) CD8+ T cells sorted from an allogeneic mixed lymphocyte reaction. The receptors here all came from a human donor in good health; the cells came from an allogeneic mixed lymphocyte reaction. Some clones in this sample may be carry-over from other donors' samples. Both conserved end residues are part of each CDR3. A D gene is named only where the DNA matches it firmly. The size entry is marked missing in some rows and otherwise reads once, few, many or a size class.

DNA: TGTGCCATCAGTGAGGCCACAGGGGGTTCACCCCTCCACTTT
CDR3: CAISEATGGSPLHF
D: TRBD1
J: TRBJ1-6
V: TRBV10-3
size: NA

DNA: TGTGCCACGGGACGGGACGAGCAGTACTTC
CDR3: CATGRDEQYF
D: NA
J: TRBJ2-7
V: TRBV19
size: NA

DNA: TGTGCCAGCAGTGAATGGACAGGGGGGAACAATGAGCAGTTCTTC
CDR3: CASSEWTGGNNEQFF
D: TRBD1
J: TRBJ2-1
V: TRBV25-1
size: once

DNA: TGTGCCAGCGGGGTTGCGGGAGGGCCCAATGAGCAGTTCTTC
CDR3: CASGVAGGPNEQFF
D: TRBD2
J: TRBJ2-1
V: TRBV27
size: once

DNA: TGCGCCAGCAGCCCGGAGGGACAGGAGTACCAAGAGACCCAGTACTTC
CDR3: CASSPEGQEYQETQYF
D: TRBD1
J: TRBJ2-5
V: TRBV5-1
size: few

DNA: TGCGCCAGCACCAGGGGGCGAGGGAACACCGGGGAGCTGTTTTTT
CDR3: CASTRGRGNTGELFF
D: TRBD1
J: TRBJ2-2
V: TRBV5-1
size: NA

DNA: TGCGCCAGCAGCTTCACCGGGACAGGGGATCAGCCCCAGCATTTT
CDR3: CASSFTGTGDQPQHF
D: TRBD1
J: TRBJ1-5
V: TRBV5-1
size: few

DNA: TGTGCCAGCAGCTCCCCTCTAGCGGGATCGAATGAGCAGTTCTTC
CDR3: CASSSPLAGSNEQFF
D: TRBD2
J: TRBJ2-1
V: TRBV7-9
size: medium-sized

DNA: TGTGCCAGCAGCTCCTCTTACCACCACTATGGCTACACCTTC
CDR3: CASSSSYHHYGYTF
D: NA
J: TRBJ1-2
V: TRBV11-2
size: many

DNA: TGCGCCAGCAGCCAGACGGGAGTCAACACCGGGGAGCTGTTTTTT
CDR3: CASSQTGVNTGELFF
D: NA
J: TRBJ2-2
V: TRBV4-1
size: few

DNA: TGTGCCAGCAGCTTATGGGGGCGGGGCACTGAAGCTTTCTTT
CDR3: CASSLWGRGTEAFF
D: NA
J: TRBJ1-1
V: TRBV5-4
size: NA

DNA: TGTGCCAGCAGTTACTCGAGTTGGGGCACAGATACGCAGTATTTT
CDR3: CASSYSSWGTDTQYF
D: NA
J: TRBJ2-3
V: TRBV6-6
size: few

DNA: TGCGCCAGCAGCAGTAGCGGGACGCTTTCGTACGAGCAGTACTTC
CDR3: CASSSSGTLSYEQYF
D: TRBD2
J: TRBJ2-7
V: TRBV4-1
size: NA

DNA: TGTGCCAGCAGCTTAGAGTACACAGATACGCAGTATTTT
CDR3: CASSLEYTDTQYF
D: NA
J: TRBJ2-3
V: TRBV11-2
size: medium-sized

DNA: TGTGCCAGCAGCGTGACAGGGGACTATGGCTACACCTTC
CDR3: CASSVTGDYGYTF
D: TRBD1
J: TRBJ1-2
V: TRBV7-9
size: medium-sized

DNA: TGTGCCAGCAGCTGGGGACTTGTTGAGCAGTTCTTC
CDR3: CASSWGLVEQFF
D: NA
J: TRBJ2-1
V: TRBV7-9
size: NA

DNA: TGTGCCAGCAGTTTCCCAACCGCCCCCGGGGAGCTGTTTTTT
CDR3: CASSFPTAPGELFF
D: NA
J: TRBJ2-2
V: TRBV28
size: NA

DNA: TGTGCCAGCAGCTTGGTACCTGGCATTTCCTACGAGCAGTACTTC
CDR3: CASSLVPGISYEQYF
D: NA
J: TRBJ2-7
V: TRBV5-5
size: few

DNA: TGTGCCATCAGTGAGGGACCCCTACAGCGGGAGCGCACAGATACGCAGTATTTT
CDR3: CAISEGPLQRERTDTQYF
D: TRBD2
J: TRBJ2-3
V: TRBV10-3
size: few

DNA: TGTGCCAGCAGCTCCCCCTGGGACAGTTACGAGCAGTACTTC
CDR3: CASSSPWDSYEQYF
D: TRBD1
J: TRBJ2-7
V: TRBV7-9
size: NA

DNA: TGTGCCAGCAGCTTCCTCGGGCTAGCGGGAGTTGAGCAGTTCTTC
CDR3: CASSFLGLAGVEQFF
D: TRBD2
J: TRBJ2-1
V: TRBV7-9
size: NA

DNA: TGTGCCAGCAGCCATGGAGGTAGCTTTGTTGAGCAGTTCTTC
CDR3: CASSHGGSFVEQFF
D: NA
J: TRBJ2-1
V: TRBV6-5
size: NA

DNA: TGTGCCAGTAGTTCCCTAGACAAGGCTGAGACCCAGTACTTC
CDR3: CASSSLDKAETQYF
D: NA
J: TRBJ2-5
V: TRBV19
size: NA

DNA: TGTGCCAGCAGCTCGCCCCTGGGGGGGGTTTACACCGGGGAGCTGTTTTTT
CDR3: CASSSPLGGVYTGELFF
D: TRBD2
J: TRBJ2-2
V: TRBV7-8
size: few

DNA: TGTGCCAGCAGCTTGCAGGTTGAAGCTTTCTTT
CDR3: CASSLQVEAFF
D: NA
J: TRBJ1-1
V: TRBV7-9
size: few

DNA: TGTGCCAGCAGCACAGGGCCAAGGGAGACCCAGTACTTC
CDR3: CASSTGPRETQYF
D: NA
J: TRBJ2-5
V: TRBV11-2
size: NA

DNA: TGTGCCAGCAGCTTAGGGGGTTCACCCCTCCACTTT
CDR3: CASSLGGSPLHF
D: NA
J: TRBJ1-6
V: TRBV7-6
size: few

DNA: TGCGCCAGCAGCTTGGCCCAGGACGGGGGGGCGACAGATACGCAGTATTTT
CDR3: CASSLAQDGGATDTQYF
D: TRBD2
J: TRBJ2-3
V: TRBV5-1
size: NA

DNA: TGTGCCAGCAGCTTAGTCGGCAGAGACTACGAGCAGTACTTC
CDR3: CASSLVGRDYEQYF
D: NA
J: TRBJ2-7
V: TRBV13
size: medium-sized

DNA: TGTGCCAGCAGCTTAATAGATAGCAATCAGCCCCAGCATTTT
CDR3: CASSLIDSNQPQHF
D: NA
J: TRBJ1-5
V: TRBV7-9
size: few

DNA: TGCGCCAGCAGCCCCGATGGCAGGGGCTTCTACGAGCAGTACTTC
CDR3: CASSPDGRGFYEQYF
D: NA
J: TRBJ2-7
V: TRBV4-1
size: few

DNA: TGCGCCAGCAGCTTGGACCTAGCGGGAGCGTACGAGCAGTACTTC
CDR3: CASSLDLAGAYEQYF
D: TRBD2
J: TRBJ2-7
V: TRBV4-1
size: NA

DNA: TGTGCCAGCAGTTATGGGACAACTTACGAGCAGTACTTC
CDR3: CASSYGTTYEQYF
D: NA
J: TRBJ2-7
V: TRBV27
size: NA

DNA: TGTGCCAGTAGTGCCGGCCCAGGAGCCTACGAGCAGTACTTC
CDR3: CASSAGPGAYEQYF
D: NA
J: TRBJ2-7
V: TRBV19
size: few

DNA: TGCGCCAGCAGCCAAGTAGGGACAGGGGAACAGCCCCAGCATTTT
CDR3: CASSQVGTGEQPQHF
D: TRBD1
J: TRBJ1-5
V: TRBV4-1
size: NA

DNA: TGTGCCAGCAGTTACTCGCAGATAGAGACCCAGTACTTC
CDR3: CASSYSQIETQYF
D: NA
J: TRBJ2-5
V: TRBV6-5
size: many

DNA: TGCGCCAGCAGTTTCCGGGACAGAGCCTACAATGAGCAGTTCTTC
CDR3: CASSFRDRAYNEQFF
D: TRBD1
J: TRBJ2-1
V: TRBV4-1
size: NA

DNA: TGTGCCAGCAGTTTGGGACAGTTGGCTGAAGCTTTCTTT
CDR3: CASSLGQLAEAFF
D: TRBD1
J: TRBJ1-1
V: TRBV27
size: NA

DNA: TGTGCCAGCAGCTTAAAGATGTTAAGCGACAATCAGCCCCAGCATTTT
CDR3: CASSLKMLSDNQPQHF
D: NA
J: TRBJ1-5
V: TRBV11-2
size: NA

DNA: TGTGCCAGCAATGGGGGAAAACAGCTTTACGAAAAACTGTTTTTT
CDR3: CASNGGKQLYEKLFF
D: NA
J: TRBJ1-4
V: TRBV7-9
size: once

DNA: TGTGCCAGCGCGACAGACTCCTACGAGCAGTACTTC
CDR3: CASATDSYEQYF
D: NA
J: TRBJ2-7
V: TRBV10-3
size: medium-sized

DNA: TGTGCCAGCAGTCCTCTGACTAGCGGGGGGGCCGGGGAGCTGTTTTTT
CDR3: CASSPLTSGGAGELFF
D: TRBD2
J: TRBJ2-2
V: TRBV27
size: few

DNA: TGTGCCAGCAGCTTAAGGCTAGGAAACTACGAGCAGTACTTC
CDR3: CASSLRLGNYEQYF
D: NA
J: TRBJ2-7
V: TRBV13
size: NA

DNA: TGTGCCACCCGTTTGGGGACAGGAGGCTACGAGCAGTACTTC
CDR3: CATRLGTGGYEQYF
D: TRBD1
J: TRBJ2-7
V: TRBV7-9
size: few

DNA: TGCAGCGTCAGCGGGGGGGCTATCTATGAGCAGTTCTTC
CDR3: CSVSGGAIYEQFF
D: TRBD2
J: TRBJ2-1
V: TRBV29-1
size: NA

DNA: TGTGCCAGCAGGGAACAGGGGGTGCACTACGAGCAGTACTTC
CDR3: CASREQGVHYEQYF
D: TRBD1
J: TRBJ2-7
V: TRBV27
size: NA

DNA: TGTGCCTGGAGTTCCCCGGCCTGGTTCAATGAGCAGTTCTTC
CDR3: CAWSSPAWFNEQFF
D: NA
J: TRBJ2-1
V: TRBV30
size: NA

DNA: TGTGCCAGCAGTTTAGGCCAGGTTGAAGCCTACGAGCAGTACTTC
CDR3: CASSLGQVEAYEQYF
D: NA
J: TRBJ2-7
V: TRBV27
size: NA

DNA: TGTGCCAGCAGCGTAGTTCCAGGAAACTCCTACGAGCAGTACTTC
CDR3: CASSVVPGNSYEQYF
D: NA
J: TRBJ2-7
V: TRBV9
size: medium-sized

DNA: TGTGCCAGCAAAAACACCGGGACTAGCTACGAGCAGTACTTC
CDR3: CASKNTGTSYEQYF
D: TRBD2
J: TRBJ2-7
V: TRBV6-5
size: NA

DNA: TGTGCCAGCAGCCCTTATAGATTAGGTGGGGAGCTGTTTTTT
CDR3: CASSPYRLGGELFF
D: NA
J: TRBJ2-2
V: TRBV11-2
size: medium-sized